These T cell receptor beta chains were read from a single sample in a study of radiotherapy plus CTLA-4 blockade in lung cancer. Assay used: immunoSEQ multiplex PCR; TCRdb lists only in-frame clones, some missing. This table has 50,000 to 65,000 clones, just over 75% appearing once. The specimen comprised peripheral blood, sampled from a patient treated with radiotherapy plus ipilimumab. All receptors derive from a human donor with non-small cell lung cancer who had a partial response to radiotherapy plus ipilimumab. The CDR3 runs from the conserved cysteine through the conserved F or W. D genes are given only for firm matches. Part of the rows lack a size; the others show once, few, many or a class for expanded clones.

V: TRBV19
D: .
size: .
J: TRBJ2-1
CDR3: CAIGSRAGFPFEQFF
DNA: TGTGCCATTGGTAGTAGGGCAGGGTTCCCCTTTGAGCAGTTCTTC

V: TRBV7-9
D: .
size: few
J: TRBJ1-5
CDR3: CASSLDFGGLSQPQHF
DNA: TGTGCCAGCAGCTTAGATTTTGGGGGCTTAAGTCAGCCCCAGCATTTT

V: TRBV7-7
D: TRBD1
size: .
J: TRBJ2-5
CDR3: CASSSTTGTGETQYF
DNA: TGTGCCAGCAGCTCCACGACAGGGACCGGGGAGACCCAGTACTTC

V: TRBV5-4
D: .
size: .
J: TRBJ2-7
CDR3: CASSLSGGDGSYEQYF
DNA: TGTGCCAGCAGCTTGAGTGGCGGGGATGGCTCCTACGAGCAGTACTTC

V: TRBV7-2
D: .
size: .
J: TRBJ1-4
CDR3: CASSRGHGGEKLFF
DNA: TGTGCCAGCAGCCGCGGACACGGGGGGGAAAAACTGTTTTTT

V: TRBV19
D: TRBD2
size: .
J: TRBJ2-5
CDR3: CASSTGLAGGTQYF
DNA: TGTGCCAGTAGTACCGGACTAGCCGGTGGGACCCAGTACTTC

V: TRBV10-3
D: .
size: .
J: TRBJ1-1
CDR3: CAISESQGRLNTEAFF
DNA: TGTGCCATCAGTGAGTCCCAGGGCCGGTTGAACACTGAAGCTTTCTTT

V: TRBV7-2
D: TRBD2
size: .
J: TRBJ2-4
CDR3: CASSLAWRGTLAKNIQYF
DNA: TGTGCCAGCAGCTTAGCTTGGCGGGGGACTCTAGCCAAAAACATTCAGTACTTC

V: TRBV2
D: TRBD1
size: .
J: TRBJ2-5
CDR3: CASSERDSEQETQYF
DNA: TGTGCCAGCAGTGAAAGGGACAGCGAGCAAGAGACCCAGTACTTC

V: TRBV15
D: TRBD2
size: .
J: TRBJ2-7
CDR3: CATSRIAGGPGEQYF
DNA: TGTGCCACCAGCAGAATAGCGGGGGGGCCCGGCGAGCAGTACTTC

V: TRBV27
D: TRBD2
size: .
J: TRBJ2-7
CDR3: CASSIGGAYEQYF
DNA: TGTGCCAGCAGTATCGGGGGGGCGTACGAGCAGTACTTC